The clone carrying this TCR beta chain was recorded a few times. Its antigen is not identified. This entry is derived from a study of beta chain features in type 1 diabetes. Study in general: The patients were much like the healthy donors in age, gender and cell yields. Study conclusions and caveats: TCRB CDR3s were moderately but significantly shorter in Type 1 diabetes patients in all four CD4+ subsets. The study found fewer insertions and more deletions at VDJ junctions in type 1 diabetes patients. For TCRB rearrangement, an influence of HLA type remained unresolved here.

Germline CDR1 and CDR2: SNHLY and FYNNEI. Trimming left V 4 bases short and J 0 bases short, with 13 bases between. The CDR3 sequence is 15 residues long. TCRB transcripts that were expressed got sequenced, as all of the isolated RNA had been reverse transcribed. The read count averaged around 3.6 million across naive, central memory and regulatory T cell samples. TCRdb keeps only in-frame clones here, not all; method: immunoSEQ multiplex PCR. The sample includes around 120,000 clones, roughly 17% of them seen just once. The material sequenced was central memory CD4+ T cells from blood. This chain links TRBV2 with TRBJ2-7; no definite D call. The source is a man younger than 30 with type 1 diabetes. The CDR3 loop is CASSVRYLSSYEQYF. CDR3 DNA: TGTGCCAGCAGTGTACGCTACCTAAGCTCCTACGAGCAGTACTTC.